The TCR beta chain under discussion was sequenced for a study of blood T cell repertoires in COVID-19. In the study overall: COVID-19 samples collected from the United States, Italy and Spain covered acute and convalescent phases.

Original handling: Researchers report that nucleated cell counts were estimated from reference gene primer amplification. Produced via immunoSEQ multiplex PCR; TCRdb's table is partial and in-frame only. V and J calls and clone size are copied from that table; D and trimming were computed from the DNA. Here the sample spans roughly 390,000 clones, about 90% being singletons. The CDR3 length is 16 residues. Germline CDR1 KGHSH, CDR2 LQKENI. The V segment lost 0 bases and the J segment 3 bases; nucleotides outside the gene matches: 3. J is TRBJ2-7 and V is TRBV18, with 12 nucleotides matching TRBD2. The TCR originated in a woman in her twenties or thirties with COVID-19, enrolled during active disease. Sequenced: peripheral blood. CDR3 in amino acids: CASSPPLAGGVYEQYF. As DNA, the CDR3 is TGTGCCAGCTCACCACCGCTAGCGGGAGGGGTCTACGAGCAGTACTTC.